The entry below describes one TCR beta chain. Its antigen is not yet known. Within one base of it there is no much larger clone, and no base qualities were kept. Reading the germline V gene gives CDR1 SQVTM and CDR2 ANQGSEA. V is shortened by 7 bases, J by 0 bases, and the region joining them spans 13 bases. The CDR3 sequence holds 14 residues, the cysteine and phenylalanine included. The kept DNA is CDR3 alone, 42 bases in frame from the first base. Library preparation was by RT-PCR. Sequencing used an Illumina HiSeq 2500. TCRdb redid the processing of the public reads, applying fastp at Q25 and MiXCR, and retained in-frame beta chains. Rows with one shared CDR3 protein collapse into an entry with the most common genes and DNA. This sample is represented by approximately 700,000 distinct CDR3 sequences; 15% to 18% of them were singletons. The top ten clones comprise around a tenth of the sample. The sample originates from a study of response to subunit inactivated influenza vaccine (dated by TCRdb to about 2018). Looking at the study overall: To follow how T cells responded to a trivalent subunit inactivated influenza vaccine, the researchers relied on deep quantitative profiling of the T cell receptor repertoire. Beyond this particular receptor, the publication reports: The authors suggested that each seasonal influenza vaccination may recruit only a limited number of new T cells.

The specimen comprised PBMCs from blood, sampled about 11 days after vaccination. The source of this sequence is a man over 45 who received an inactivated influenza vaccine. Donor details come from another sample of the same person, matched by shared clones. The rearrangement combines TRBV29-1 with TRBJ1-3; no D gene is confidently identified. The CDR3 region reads CSAEPGGSGNTIYF. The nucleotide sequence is TGCAGCGCCGAACCAGGCGGCTCTGGAAACACCATATATTTT. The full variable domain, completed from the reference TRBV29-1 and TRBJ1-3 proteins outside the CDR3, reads SAVISQKPSRDICQRGTSLTIQCQVDSQVTMMFWYRQQPGQSLTLIATANQGSEATYESGFVIDKFPISRPNLTFSTLTVSNMSPEDSSIYLCSAEPGGSGNTIYFGEGSWLTVV.